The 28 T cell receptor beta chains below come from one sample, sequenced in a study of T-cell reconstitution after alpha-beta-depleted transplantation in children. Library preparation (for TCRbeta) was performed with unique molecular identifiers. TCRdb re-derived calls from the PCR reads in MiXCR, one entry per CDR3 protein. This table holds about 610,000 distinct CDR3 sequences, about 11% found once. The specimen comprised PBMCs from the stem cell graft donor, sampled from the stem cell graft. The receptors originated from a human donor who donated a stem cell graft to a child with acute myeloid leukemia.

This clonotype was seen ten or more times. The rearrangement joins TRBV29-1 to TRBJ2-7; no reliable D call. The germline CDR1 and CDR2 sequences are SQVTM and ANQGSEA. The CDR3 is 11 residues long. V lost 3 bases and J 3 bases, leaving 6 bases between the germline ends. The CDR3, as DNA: TGCAGCGTTGATGGGAACTACGAGCAGTACTTC. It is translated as CSVDGNYEQYF.

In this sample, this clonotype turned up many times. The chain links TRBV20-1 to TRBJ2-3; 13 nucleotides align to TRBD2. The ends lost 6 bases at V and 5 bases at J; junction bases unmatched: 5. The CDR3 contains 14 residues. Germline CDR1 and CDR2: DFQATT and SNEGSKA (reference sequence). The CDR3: CSARLAGGRDTQYF. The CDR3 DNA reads TGCAGTGCCCGACTAGCGGGAGGTCGAGATACGCAGTATTTT.

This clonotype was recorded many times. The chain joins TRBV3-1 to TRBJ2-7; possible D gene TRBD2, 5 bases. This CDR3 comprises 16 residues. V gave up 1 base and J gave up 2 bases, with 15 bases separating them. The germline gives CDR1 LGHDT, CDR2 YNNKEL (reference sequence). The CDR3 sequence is CASSQGRSGRAYEQYF. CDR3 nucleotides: TGTGCCAGCAGCCAAGGGAGGAGCGGAAGGGCCTACGAGCAGTACTTC.

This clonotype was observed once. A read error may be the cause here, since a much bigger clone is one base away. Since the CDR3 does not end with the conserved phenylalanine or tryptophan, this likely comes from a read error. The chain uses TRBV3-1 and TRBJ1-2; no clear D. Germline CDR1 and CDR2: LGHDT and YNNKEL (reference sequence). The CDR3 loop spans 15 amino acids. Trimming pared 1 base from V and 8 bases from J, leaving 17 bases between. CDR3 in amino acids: CASSQGVQDPRGYTI. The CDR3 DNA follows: TGTGCCAGCAGCCAAGGAGTCCAGGACCCTAGGGGCTACACCATC.

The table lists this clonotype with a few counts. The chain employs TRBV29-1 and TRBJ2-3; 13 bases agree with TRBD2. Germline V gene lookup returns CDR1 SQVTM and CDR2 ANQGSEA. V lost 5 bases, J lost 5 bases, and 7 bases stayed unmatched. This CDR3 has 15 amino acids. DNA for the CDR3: TGCAGCGTTTCCCGGACTAGCGGGAGTGGAGATACGCAGTATTTT. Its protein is CSVSRTSGSGDTQYF.

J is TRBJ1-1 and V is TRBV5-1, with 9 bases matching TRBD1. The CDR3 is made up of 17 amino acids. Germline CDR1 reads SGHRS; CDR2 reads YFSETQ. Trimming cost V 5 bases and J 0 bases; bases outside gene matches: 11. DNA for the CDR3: TGCGCCAGCAGTGGAACCGGGACAGGGCGTATGAACACTGAAGCTTTCTTT. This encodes CASSGTGTGRMNTEAFF.

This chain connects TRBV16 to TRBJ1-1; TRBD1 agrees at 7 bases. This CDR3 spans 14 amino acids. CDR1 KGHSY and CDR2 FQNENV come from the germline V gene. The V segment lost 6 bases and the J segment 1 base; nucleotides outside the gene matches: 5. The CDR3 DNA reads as TGTGCCAGCAGTTTCAGGACAGGGAACACTGAAGCTTTCTTT. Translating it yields CASSFRTGNTEAFF.

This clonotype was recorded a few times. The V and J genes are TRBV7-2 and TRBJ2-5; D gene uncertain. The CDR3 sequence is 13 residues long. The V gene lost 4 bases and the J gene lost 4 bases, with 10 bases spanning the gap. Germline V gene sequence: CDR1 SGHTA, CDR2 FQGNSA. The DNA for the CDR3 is TGTGCCAGCAGCTCCCTGGATACAGAGACCCAGTACTTC. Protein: CASSSLDTETQYF. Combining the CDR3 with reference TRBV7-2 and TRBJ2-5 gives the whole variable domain GAGVSQSPSNKVTEKGKDVELRCDPISGHTALYWYRQSLGQGLEFLIYFQGNSAPDKSGLPSDRFSAERTGGSVSTLTIQRTQQEDSAVYLCASSSLDTETQYFGPGTRLLVL.

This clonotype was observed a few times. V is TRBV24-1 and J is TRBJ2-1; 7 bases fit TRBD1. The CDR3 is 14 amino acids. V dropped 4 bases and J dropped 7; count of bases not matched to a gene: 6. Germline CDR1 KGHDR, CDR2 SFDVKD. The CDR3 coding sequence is TGTGCCACCAGTGACTCGGGACAGATTAATGAGCAGTTCTTC. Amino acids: CATSDSGQINEQFF.

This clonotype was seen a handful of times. CDR3 residues: CSVEDRAGDGEQFF. In nucleotides, the CDR3 is TGCAGCGTTGAAGATCGAGCGGGAGACGGTGAGCAGTTCTTC. The chain uses TRBV29-1 and TRBJ2-1, with TRBD2 matching over 8 bases. Trimming cost V 0 bases and J 9 bases; bases outside gene matches: 7. Germline assignment: CDR1 SQVTM and CDR2 ANQGSEA. The CDR3 is made up of 14 amino acids.

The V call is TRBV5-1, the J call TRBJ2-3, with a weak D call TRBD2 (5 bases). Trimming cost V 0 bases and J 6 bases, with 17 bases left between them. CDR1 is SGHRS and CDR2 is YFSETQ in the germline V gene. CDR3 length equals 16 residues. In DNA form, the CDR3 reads TGCGCCAGCAGCTTGGGTACGGCCGGACTCCTCGATACGCAGTATTTT. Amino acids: CASSLGTAGLLDTQYF.

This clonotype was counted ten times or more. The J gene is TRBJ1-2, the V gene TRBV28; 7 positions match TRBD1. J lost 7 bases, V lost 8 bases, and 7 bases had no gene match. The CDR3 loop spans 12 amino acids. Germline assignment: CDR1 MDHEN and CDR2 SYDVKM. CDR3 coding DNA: TGTGCCAGCGAAGACAGGGAGAGTGGCTACACCTTC. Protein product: CASEDRESGYTF.

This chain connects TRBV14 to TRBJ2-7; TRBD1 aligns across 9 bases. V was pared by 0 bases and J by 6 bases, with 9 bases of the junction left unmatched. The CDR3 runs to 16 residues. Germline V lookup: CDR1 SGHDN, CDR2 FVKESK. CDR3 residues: CASSQDYEQGAREQYF. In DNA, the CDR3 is TGTGCCAGCAGCCAAGATTACGAACAGGGGGCGCGCGAGCAGTACTTC.

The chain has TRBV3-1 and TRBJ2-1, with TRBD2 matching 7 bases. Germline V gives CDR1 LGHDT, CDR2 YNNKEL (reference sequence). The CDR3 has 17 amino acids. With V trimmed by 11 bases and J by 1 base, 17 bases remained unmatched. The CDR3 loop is CASCQSSTGGSYNEQFF. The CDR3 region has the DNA TGTGCCTCCTGCCAATCCAGTACGGGGGGATCCTACAATGAGCAGTTCTTC.

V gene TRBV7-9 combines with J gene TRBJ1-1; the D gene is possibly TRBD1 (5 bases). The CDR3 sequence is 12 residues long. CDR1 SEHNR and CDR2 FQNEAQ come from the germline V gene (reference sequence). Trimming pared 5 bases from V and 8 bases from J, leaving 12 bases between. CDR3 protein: CASSTLWGEAFF. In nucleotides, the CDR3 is TGTGCCAGCAGCACACTCTGGGGGGAAGCTTTCTTT.

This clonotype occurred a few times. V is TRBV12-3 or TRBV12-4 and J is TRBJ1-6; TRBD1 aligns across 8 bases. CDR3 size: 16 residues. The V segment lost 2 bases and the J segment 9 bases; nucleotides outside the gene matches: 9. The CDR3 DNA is TGTGCCAGCAGTTTATTCGAGACAGGGGATGGTTCACCCCTCCACTTT. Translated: CASSLFETGDGSPLHF.

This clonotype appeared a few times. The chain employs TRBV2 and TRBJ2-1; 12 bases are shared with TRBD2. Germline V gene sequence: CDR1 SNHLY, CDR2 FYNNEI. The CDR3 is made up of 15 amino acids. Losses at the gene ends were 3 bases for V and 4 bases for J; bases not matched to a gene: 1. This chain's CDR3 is CASSELAGGYNEQFF. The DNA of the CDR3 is TGTGCCAGCAGTGAGCTAGCGGGAGGGTACAATGAGCAGTTCTTC.

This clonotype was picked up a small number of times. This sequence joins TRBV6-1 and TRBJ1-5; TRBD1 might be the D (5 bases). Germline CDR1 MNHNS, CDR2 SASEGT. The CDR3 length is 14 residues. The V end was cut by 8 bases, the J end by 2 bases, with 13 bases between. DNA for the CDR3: TGTGCCAGCTCACGGGACTTGGGCAATCAGCCCCAGCATTTT. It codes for CASSRDLGNQPQHF.

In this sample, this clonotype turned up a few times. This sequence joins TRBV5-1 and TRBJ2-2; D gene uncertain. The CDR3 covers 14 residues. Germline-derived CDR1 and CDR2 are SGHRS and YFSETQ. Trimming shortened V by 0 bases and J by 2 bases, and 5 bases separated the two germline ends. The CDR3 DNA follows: TGCGCCAGCAGCTTGGAGCCCAACACCGGGGAGCTGTTTTTT. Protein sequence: CASSLEPNTGELFF. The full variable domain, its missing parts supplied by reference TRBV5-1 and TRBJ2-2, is KAGVTQTPRYLIKTRGQQVTLSCSPISGHRSVSWYQQTPGQGLQFLFEYFSETQRNKGNFPGRFSGRQFSNSRSEMNVSTLELGDSALYLCASSLEPNTGELFFGEGSRLTVL.

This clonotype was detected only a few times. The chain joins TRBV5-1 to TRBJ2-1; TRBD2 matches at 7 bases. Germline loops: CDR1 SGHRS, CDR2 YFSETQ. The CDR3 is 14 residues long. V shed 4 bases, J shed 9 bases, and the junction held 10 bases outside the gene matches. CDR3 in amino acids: CASSPGGTILEQFF. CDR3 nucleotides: TGCGCCAGCAGCCCCGGGGGGACTATACTTGAGCAGTTCTTC.

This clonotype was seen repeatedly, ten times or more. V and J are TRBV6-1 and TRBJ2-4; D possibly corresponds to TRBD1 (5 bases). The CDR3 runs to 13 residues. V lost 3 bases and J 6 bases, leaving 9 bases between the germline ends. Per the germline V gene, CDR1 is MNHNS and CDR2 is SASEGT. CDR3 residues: CASSEGRGNIQYF. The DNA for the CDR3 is TGTGCCAGCAGTGAGGGGCGCGGAAACATTCAGTACTTC.

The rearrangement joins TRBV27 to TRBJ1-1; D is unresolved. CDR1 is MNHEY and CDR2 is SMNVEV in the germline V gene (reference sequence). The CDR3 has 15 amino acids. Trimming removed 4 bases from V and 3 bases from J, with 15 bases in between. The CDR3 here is CASSSLPTGDTEAFF. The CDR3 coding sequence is TGTGCCAGCAGTTCCCTTCCTACGGGTGACACTGAAGCTTTCTTT.

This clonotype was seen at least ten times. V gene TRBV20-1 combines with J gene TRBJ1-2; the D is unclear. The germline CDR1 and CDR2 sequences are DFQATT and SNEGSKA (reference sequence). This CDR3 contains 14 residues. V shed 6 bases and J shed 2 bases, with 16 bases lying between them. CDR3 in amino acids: CSAHSQAPNYGYTF. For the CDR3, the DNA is TGCAGTGCCCACTCCCAGGCTCCCAACTATGGCTACACCTTC.

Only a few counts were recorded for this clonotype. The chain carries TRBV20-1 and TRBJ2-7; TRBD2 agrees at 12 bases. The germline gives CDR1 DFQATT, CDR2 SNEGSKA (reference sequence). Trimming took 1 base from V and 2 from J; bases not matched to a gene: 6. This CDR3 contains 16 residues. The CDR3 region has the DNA TGCAGTGCTAGAGCCTTTAGACTAGCGGGAGCCTACGAGCAGTACTTC. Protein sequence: CSARAFRLAGAYEQYF.

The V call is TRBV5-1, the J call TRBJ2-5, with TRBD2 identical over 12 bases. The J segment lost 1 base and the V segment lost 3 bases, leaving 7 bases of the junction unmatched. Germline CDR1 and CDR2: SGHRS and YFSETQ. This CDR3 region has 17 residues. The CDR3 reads CASSWGGTSGPQETQYF. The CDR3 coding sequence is TGCGCCAGCAGCTGGGGAGGGACTAGCGGGCCCCAAGAGACCCAGTACTTC.

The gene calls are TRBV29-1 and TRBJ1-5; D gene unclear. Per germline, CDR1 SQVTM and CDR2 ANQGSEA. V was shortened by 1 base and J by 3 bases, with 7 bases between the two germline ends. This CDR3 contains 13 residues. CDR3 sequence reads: CSVEVAVNQPQHF. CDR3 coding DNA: TGCAGCGTTGAAGTGGCAGTCAATCAGCCCCAGCATTTT.

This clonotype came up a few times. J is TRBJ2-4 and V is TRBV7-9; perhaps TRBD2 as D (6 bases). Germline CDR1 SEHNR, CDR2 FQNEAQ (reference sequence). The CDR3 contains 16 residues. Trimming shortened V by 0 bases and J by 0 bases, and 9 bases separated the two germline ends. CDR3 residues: CASSLARDLAKNIQYF. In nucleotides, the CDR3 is TGTGCCAGCAGCTTAGCGCGGGACCTAGCCAAAAACATTCAGTACTTC.

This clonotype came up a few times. The CDR3 DNA follows: TGTGCCAGCAGTTTGGCACCCGGGAGGGGTTACGAGCAGTACTTC. Translated: CASSLAPGRGYEQYF. This chain uses TRBV28 with TRBJ2-7; 8 nucleotides agree with TRBD2. This CDR3 has 15 amino acids. The V segment lost 3 bases and the J segment 4 bases; nucleotides outside the gene matches: 8. CDR1 and CDR2 from the germline V gene are MDHEN and SYDVKM.